This TCR beta chain came from a study of Graves' ophthalmopathy and Graves' hyperthyroidism (dated by TCRdb to between 2017 and 2018). Concerning the study at large: Peripheral blood was collected before any treatment was given, at the time of initial diagnosis. The study used signatures of the TCR beta repertoire to tell Graves' ophthalmopathy apart from Graves' hyperthyroidism and to predict which patients would progress to ophthalmopathy. In total, some 130 blood samples were TCR-sequenced: fewer than 50 ophthalmopathy, some 75 hyperthyroidism and some 17 hyperthyroidism-to-ophthalmopathy patients. To explore V-J signatures that separate ophthalmopathy from hyperthyroidism, a discovery set of about a hundred patients was enrolled, consisting of 43 with ophthalmopathy and about 60 with stable hyperthyroidism. For independent validation, a separate cohort was made up of approximately 18 hyperthyroidism patients plus 17 patients who later progressed from hyperthyroidism to ophthalmopathy. In about 6 hyperthyroidism patients, T-cell repertoires of thyroid tissue and blood were compared. After sampling, hyperthyroidism patients received methimazole starting at 30 mg daily, and ophthalmopathy patients received high-dose intravenous methylprednisolone.

Many counts were recorded for this clonotype. Its binding antigen is unknown. The record has no base qualities; no much larger clone is one base away. What the study reported, not specific to this receptor: Ophthalmopathy was separated from stable hyperthyroidism by the 13-signature model with more than 85% sensitivity and less than 82% specificity in cross-validation and with 80%/75% in the test set. Among expanded thyroid clonotypes with frequency above 0.001, most also showed up in blood, which suggests that blood repertoires may reflect the thyroid immune response. In validation, the model predicted ophthalmopathy progression with 70.59% sensitivity and approximately 78% specificity; 12 predicted patients were CT-confirmed with GO in a median of approximately six months. No statistical method was used to predetermine the sample size, and group allocation was not hidden from the investigators.

TCR beta CDR3 regions were amplified from RNA transcripts for repertoire sequencing. The first round was an RT-PCR using HTBI primers with the Qiagen OneStep RT-PCR kit, and this first round was followed by a second-round multiplex PCR, then size selection and purification. Libraries were sequenced paired-end with 100 bp reads on an Illumina HiSeq2000. The paper's processing steps were these. SOAPnuke was used to process the reads, removing any read that contained adapters or uncalled bases, had a mean Phred below 15, or lacked an exact match to the constant primer or identifier. COPE v1.2.5 was used to merge the high-quality paired reads. Clonotypes were defined as unique nucleotide sequences and were aligned to IMGT TRB V, D and J references using MiTCR v1.1. The analysis was limited to V-J combinations with a frequency above 0.0001, which together covered approximately 99% of repertoires. For each V-J combination, a TCR clonal expansion and chaos score was defined as the ratio of F50 clonal expansion to chaos observed in the TCRdist matrix. Features were reduced by Welch's t-statistics and random forest to roughly 14 V-J combinations, which fed a naive Bayes classifier. The similarity between thyroid and blood repertoires was quantified using the Morisita-Horn index. TCRdb handled the public reads itself, with Q25 trimming in fastp and clone calling in MiXCR, and kept productive beta chains. Each record represents a unique CDR3 protein, reported with the most common genes and DNA among its rows. The V and J calls shown here were made by TCRdb, not taken from the authors' results. The sample table shows hundreds of thousands of distinct CDR3 sequences, and about 40% are seen once. 3% to 4% of the sample comes from the top ten.

Relative to germline, V is 6 bases shorter and J is 1 base shorter, with 6 bases between their ends. From the cysteine through the phenylalanine, the CDR3 covers 12 amino acids. Only the CDR3 region is kept as DNA, spanning 36 bases read in frame from base 1. The germline V gene sets CDR1 to SGHTA and CDR2 to FQGNSA. The ophthalmopathy patients had moderately to severely active disease, with a Clinical Activity Score of 3 or higher, a NOSPECS grade of 4 or higher, and a disease duration of less than 3 months. Patients with other autoimmune diseases, uncontrolled infections, pregnancy or lactation were excluded. Diagnosis relied on clinical symptoms, serum thyroxine, TRAb, thyroid ultrasound and orbital computed tomography. Ficoll-Paque density gradient centrifugation was used to isolate PBMCs from about 9 ml of fresh peripheral blood. Total RNA was extracted using Trizol reagent, and RNA quality was checked on an Agilent 2100 Bioanalyzer.

The chain is made from TRBV7-2 and TRBJ1-2; no confident D gene assignment can be made. Material for sequencing was peripheral blood. The TCR originated in an adult man with Graves' ophthalmopathy. The nucleotide sequence is given as TGTGCCAGCAGGGGAATTAACTATGGCTACACCTTC. It codes for CASRGINYGYTF. Full variable domain (CDR3 extended with the reference TRBV7-2 and TRBJ1-2 proteins): GAGVSQSPSNKVTEKGKDVELRCDPISGHTALYWYRQSLGQGLEFLIYFQGNSAPDKSGLPSDRFSAERTGGSVSTLTIQRTQQEDSAVYLCASRGINYGYTFGSGTRLTVV.